Listed below are T cell receptor beta chains from one sample, sequenced in a study of T cell responses to AZD1222 COVID-19 vaccine. Data came from immunoSEQ multiplex PCR; TCRdb stores just in-frame clones and leaves some out. Here the sample spans around 72,000 clones, over 75% being singletons. Sequenced here: peripheral blood, sampled on day 0 of AZD1222 vaccination. These receptors were collected from an adult in good health. The CDR3 runs from the conserved cysteine through the conserved F or W. Fields, in order: J gene, clone size, V gene, D gene, CDR3 protein, CDR3 DNA. The D gene is left open where the match is weak. Size tells how often a clone was seen (once, few, many) or the class of an expanded clone, and some rows leave it out.

TRBJ1-5 - TRBV3-1/TRBV3-2 - CASSQRGPDQPQHF TGTGCCAGCAGCCAACGGGGGCCCGATCAGCCCCAGCATTTT
TRBJ2-7 - TRBV9 - CASSFGLDAYEQYF TGTGCCAGCAGCTTCGGACTTGATGCCTACGAGCAGTACTTC
TRBJ1-1 - TRBV4-3 TRBD1 CASSQDPHRGTEAFF TGCGCCAGCAGCCAAGACCCCCACAGGGGAACTGAAGCTTTCTTT
TRBJ1-1 few TRBV6-5 - CASSFSGVEAFF TGTGCCAGCAGCTTCTCGGGGGTTGAAGCTTTCTTT
TRBJ1-1 - TRBV6-6 - CASRPFGETEAFF TGTGCCAGCAGACCCTTTGGAGAGACTGAAGCTTTCTTT
TRBJ1-2 once TRBV18 - CASSPSTEQYGYTF TGTGCCAGCTCACCATCGACGGAGCAATATGGCTACACCTTC
TRBJ1-1 - TRBV18 TRBD1 CASSPEGQGRTEAFF TGTGCCAGCTCACCGGAAGGACAGGGGAGGACTGAAGCTTTCTTT
TRBJ2-2 - TRBV2 TRBD2 CASSDSGGYGELFF TGTGCCAGCAGTGATTCCGGGGGGTACGGGGAGCTGTTTTTT
TRBJ2-3 few TRBV18 - CASSPDKTFSTDTQYF TGTGCCAGCTCACCAGACAAAACGTTTAGCACAGATACGCAGTATTTT
TRBJ1-5 - TRBV19 - CASSIGGGDEPQHF TGTGCCAGTAGTATAGGGGGCGGGGATGAGCCCCAGCATTTT
TRBJ1-1 - TRBV7-9 TRBD1 CASSDPGQGNTEAFF TGTGCCAGCAGCGATCCGGGACAGGGGAACACTGAAGCTTTCTTT
TRBJ1-5 - TRBV6-5 - CASSYDLNSQPQHF TGTGCCAGCAGTTACGATCTCAATAGTCAGCCCCAGCATTTT
TRBJ1-6 - TRBV5-4 - CASSRTGTMNSPLHF TGTGCCAGCAGCCGTACCGGGACAATGAATTCACCCCTCCACTTT
TRBJ1-3 - TRBV2 - CASSSRGSGSGNTIYF TGTGCCAGCAGTTCTAGAGGGTCGGGCTCAGGAAACACCATATATTTT
TRBJ1-1 - TRBV30 - CAYSPRGSDAFF TGTGCGTACTCACCCCGGGGGAGTGACGCTTTCTTT
TRBJ2-5 - TRBV5-1 - CASSFEETQYF TGCGCCAGCAGCTTTGAAGAGACCCAGTACTTC
TRBJ1-1 - TRBV5-1 - CASSLWRGQDTEAFF TGCGCCAGCAGCTTGTGGAGGGGTCAGGACACTGAAGCTTTCTTT
TRBJ2-5 - TRBV7-2 TRBD2 CASSLGATSGGQETQYF TGTGCCAGCAGCTTAGGGGCGACTAGCGGGGGTCAAGAGACCCAGTACTTC
TRBJ2-2 - TRBV5-1 - CASTRTGELFF TGCGCCAGCACTAGGACCGGGGAGCTGTTTTTT
TRBJ1-1 - TRBV7-9 - CASSPGARVGNTEAFF TGTGCCAGCAGCCCTGGGGCCCGTGTAGGGAACACTGAAGCTTTCTTT
TRBJ2-3 - TRBV7-2 - CASSWDGSTDTQYF TGTGCCAGCAGCTGGGATGGTAGCACAGATACGCAGTATTTT
TRBJ2-3 - TRBV7-2 - CASSLVGGLTDTQYF TGTGCCAGCAGCTTAGTCGGGGGACTCACAGATACGCAGTATTTT
TRBJ2-7 few TRBV12-3/TRBV12-4 - CASSWGPRDEQYF TGTGCCAGCAGTTGGGGCCCCAGGGACGAGCAGTACTTC
TRBJ2-7 - TRBV5-3 - CARRTGLGYEQYF TGTGCCAGAAGGACTGGACTTGGCTACGAGCAGTACTTC
TRBJ1-6 - TRBV6-5 - CASRLRGILHF TGTGCCAGCAGGTTACGTGGGATCCTCCACTTT
TRBJ2-7 few TRBV2 TRBD1 CASSEEAGGGYEQYF TGTGCCAGCAGTGAGGAGGCAGGGGGCGGCTACGAGCAGTACTTC
TRBJ1-2 - TRBV7-6 TRBD1 CASSSETGVGYTF TGTGCCAGCAGCTCCGAGACAGGGGTAGGCTACACCTTC
TRBJ2-5 - TRBV18 - CASSPDIQETQYF TGTGCCAGCTCTCCGGACATTCAAGAGACCCAGTACTTC
TRBJ1-2 - TRBV24-1 - CASRHSLHTYGYTF TGTGCCAGCCGACATTCCCTACATACCTATGGCTACACCTTC
TRBJ2-2 - TRBV7-9 - CASSFSATYNTGELFF TGTGCCAGCAGCTTTTCGGCGACTTACAACACCGGGGAGCTGTTTTTT
TRBJ2-2 - TRBV6-1 - CASSEAQDSAGELFF TGTGCCAGCAGTGAAGCGCAAGACTCGGCCGGGGAGCTGTTTTTT
TRBJ1-1 - TRBV14 - CASSQVRGTEAFF TGTGCCAGCAGCCAAGTCCGGGGCACTGAAGCTTTCTTT
TRBJ1-1 - TRBV7-9 - CASSLDGGGNTEAFF TGTGCCAGCAGCTTAGATGGTGGCGGGAACACTGAAGCTTTCTTT
TRBJ1-6 - TRBV30 - CAWSVRGNNSPLHF TGTGCCTGGAGTGTACGGGGTAATAATTCACCCCTCCACTTT
TRBJ1-4 - TRBV30 - CAWSVSPAGEKLFF TGTGCCTGGAGTGTATCCCCGGCGGGGGAAAAACTGTTTTTT